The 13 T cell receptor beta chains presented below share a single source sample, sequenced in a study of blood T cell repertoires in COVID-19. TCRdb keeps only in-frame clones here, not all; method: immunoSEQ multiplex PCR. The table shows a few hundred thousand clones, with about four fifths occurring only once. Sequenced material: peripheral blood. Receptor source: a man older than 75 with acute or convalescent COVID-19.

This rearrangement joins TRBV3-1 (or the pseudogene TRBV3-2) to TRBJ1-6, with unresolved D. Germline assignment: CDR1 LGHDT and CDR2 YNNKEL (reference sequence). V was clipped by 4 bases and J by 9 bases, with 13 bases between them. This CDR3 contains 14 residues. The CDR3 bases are TGTGCCAGCAGCCCCCGGACTGAAGGTTCACCCCTCCACTTT. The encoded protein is CASSPRTEGSPLHF.

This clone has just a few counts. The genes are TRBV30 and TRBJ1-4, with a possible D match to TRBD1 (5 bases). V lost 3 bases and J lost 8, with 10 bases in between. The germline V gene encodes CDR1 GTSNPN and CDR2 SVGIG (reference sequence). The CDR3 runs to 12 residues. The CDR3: CAWRGGGEKLFF. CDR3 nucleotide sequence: TGTGCCTGGAGAGGCGGGGGGGAAAAACTGTTTTTT.

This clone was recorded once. The DNA of the CDR3 is TGTGCCAGCAGCTTAGCAGGGACAGGGGTGGCAAAACTGTTTTTT. Its translation: CASSLAGTGVAKLFF. V gene TRBV7-8 combines with J gene TRBJ1-4; TRBD1 matches at 10 bases. Losses at the gene ends were 0 bases for V and 10 bases for J; bases not matched to a gene: 5. The CDR3 length is 15 residues. CDR1 and CDR2 (germline): SGHVS, FQNEAQ.

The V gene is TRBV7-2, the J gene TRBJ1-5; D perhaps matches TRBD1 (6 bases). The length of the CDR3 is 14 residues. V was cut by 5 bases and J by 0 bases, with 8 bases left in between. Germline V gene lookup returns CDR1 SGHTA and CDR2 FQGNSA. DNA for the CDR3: TGTGCCAGCAGCCCGGACAGTAGCAATCAGCCCCAGCATTTT. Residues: CASSPDSSNQPQHF.

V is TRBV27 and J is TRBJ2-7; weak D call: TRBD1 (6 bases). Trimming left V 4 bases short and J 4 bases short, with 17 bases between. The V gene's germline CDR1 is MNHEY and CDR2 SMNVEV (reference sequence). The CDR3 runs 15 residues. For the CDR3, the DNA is TGTGCCAGCAGTTCACAGGGTCTTCCCCCTTACGAGCAGTACTTC. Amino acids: CASSSQGLPPYEQYF.

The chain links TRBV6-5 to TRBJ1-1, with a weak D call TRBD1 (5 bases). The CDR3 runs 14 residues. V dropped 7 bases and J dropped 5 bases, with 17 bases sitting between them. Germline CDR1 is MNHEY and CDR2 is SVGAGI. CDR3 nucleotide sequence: TGTGCCAGCATCCCCCGGGACTCAAGGACTGAAGCTTTCTTT. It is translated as CASIPRDSRTEAFF.

The CDR3 is CSVQGAGGYTF. The CDR3, as DNA: TGCAGCGTCCAGGGGGCCGGTGGCTACACCTTC. The chain links TRBV29-1 to TRBJ1-2; 8 bases fit TRBD1. The CDR3 runs 11 residues. V lost 6 bases to trimming and J lost 7 bases; unmatched junction nucleotides: 4. In germline, CDR1 is SQVTM, CDR2 ANQGSEA.

The CDR3 sequence: CATSGTGFADTQYF. CDR3 nucleotide sequence: TGTGCCACCAGTGGTACAGGGTTTGCAGATACGCAGTATTTT. The genes are TRBV24-1 and TRBJ2-3, with D tentatively TRBD1 (6 bases). The germline V gene encodes CDR1 KGHDR and CDR2 SFDVKD. Trimming took 5 bases from V and 4 from J, leaving 12 bases between them. The CDR3 sequence is 14 residues long.

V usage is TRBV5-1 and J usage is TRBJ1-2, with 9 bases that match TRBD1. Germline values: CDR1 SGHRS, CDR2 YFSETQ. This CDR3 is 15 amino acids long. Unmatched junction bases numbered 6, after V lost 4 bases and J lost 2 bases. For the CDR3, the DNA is TGCGCCAGCAGCCAAGGGACAGGGTGGAACTATGGCTACACCTTC. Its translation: CASSQGTGWNYGYTF.

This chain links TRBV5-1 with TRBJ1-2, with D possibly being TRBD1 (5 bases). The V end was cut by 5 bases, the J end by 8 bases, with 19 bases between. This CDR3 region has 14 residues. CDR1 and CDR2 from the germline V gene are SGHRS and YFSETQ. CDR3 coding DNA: TGCGCCAGCAGAAAGACAGAGCTTGGAAAAGGCTACACCTTC. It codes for CASRKTELGKGYTF.

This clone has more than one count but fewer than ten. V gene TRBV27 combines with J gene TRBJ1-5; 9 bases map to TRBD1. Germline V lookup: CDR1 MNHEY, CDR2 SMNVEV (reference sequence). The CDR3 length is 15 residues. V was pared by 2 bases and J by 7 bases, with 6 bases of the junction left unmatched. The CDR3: CASSLIGTGRQPQHF. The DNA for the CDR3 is TGTGCCAGCAGTTTAATTGGGACAGGGCGACAGCCCCAGCATTTT.

CDR3 nucleotide sequence: TGTGCCAGCAGCTTAGGAGGGGGCGGTGAAAAACTGTTTTTT. This sequence encodes CASSLGGGGEKLFF. The genes are TRBV7-8 and TRBJ1-4, with 7 bases that match TRBD1. Germline V gene sequence: CDR1 SGHVS, CDR2 FQNEAQ. Trimming cost V 1 base and J 7 bases; bases outside gene matches: 3. The CDR3 is 14 amino acids.

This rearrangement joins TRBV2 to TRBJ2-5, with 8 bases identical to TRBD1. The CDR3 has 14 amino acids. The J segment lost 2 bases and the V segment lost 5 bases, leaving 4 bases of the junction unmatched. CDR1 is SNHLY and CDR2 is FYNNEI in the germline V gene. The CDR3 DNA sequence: TGTGCCAGCAGTCACCGGGACAGGCAAGAGACCCAGTACTTC. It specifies CASSHRDRQETQYF.